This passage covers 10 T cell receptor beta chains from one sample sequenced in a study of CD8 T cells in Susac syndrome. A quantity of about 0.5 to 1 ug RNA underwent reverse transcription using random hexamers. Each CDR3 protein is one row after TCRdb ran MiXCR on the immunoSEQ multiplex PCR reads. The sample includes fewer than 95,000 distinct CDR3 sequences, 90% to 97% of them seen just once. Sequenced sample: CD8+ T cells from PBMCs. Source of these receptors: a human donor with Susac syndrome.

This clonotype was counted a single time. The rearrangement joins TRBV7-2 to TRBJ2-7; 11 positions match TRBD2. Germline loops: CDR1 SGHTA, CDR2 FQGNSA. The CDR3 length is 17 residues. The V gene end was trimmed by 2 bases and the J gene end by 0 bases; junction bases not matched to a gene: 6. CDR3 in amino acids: CASSLRPSGGSSYEQYF. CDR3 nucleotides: TGTGCCAGCAGCTTACGTCCTAGCGGGGGGAGCTCCTACGAGCAGTACTTC.

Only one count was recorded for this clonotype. This chain's CDR3 is CSASIQALTYEQYF. The CDR3 nucleotides read TGCAGTGCTAGTATCCAGGCCCTAACCTACGAGCAGTACTTC. This chain uses TRBV20-1 with TRBJ2-7; D is unresolved. Germline V gene lookup returns CDR1 DFQATT and CDR2 SNEGSKA (reference sequence). CDR3 length: 14 residues. Trimming shortened V by 3 bases and J by 2 bases, and 14 bases separated the two germline ends.

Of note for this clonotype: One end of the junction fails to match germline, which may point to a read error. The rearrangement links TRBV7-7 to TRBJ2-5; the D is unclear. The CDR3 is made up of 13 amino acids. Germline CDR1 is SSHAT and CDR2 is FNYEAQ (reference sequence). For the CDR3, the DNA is TGTGCTAGCAGCCTGACCTTAGCCGGGACCCAGTACTTC. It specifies CASSLTLAGTQYF. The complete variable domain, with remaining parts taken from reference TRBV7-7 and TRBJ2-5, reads GAGVSQSPRYKVTKRGQDVTLRCDPISSHATLYWYQQALGQGPEFLTYFNYEAQPDKSGLPSDRFSAERPEGSISTLTIQRTEQRDSAMYRCASSLTLAGTQYFGPGTRLLVL.

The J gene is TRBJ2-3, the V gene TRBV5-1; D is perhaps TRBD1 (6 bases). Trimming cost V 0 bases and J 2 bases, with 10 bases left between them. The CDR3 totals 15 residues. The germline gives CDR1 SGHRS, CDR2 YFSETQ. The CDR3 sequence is CASSLVAGVTDTQYF. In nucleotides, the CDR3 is TGCGCCAGCAGCTTGGTGGCAGGGGTCACAGATACGCAGTATTTT.

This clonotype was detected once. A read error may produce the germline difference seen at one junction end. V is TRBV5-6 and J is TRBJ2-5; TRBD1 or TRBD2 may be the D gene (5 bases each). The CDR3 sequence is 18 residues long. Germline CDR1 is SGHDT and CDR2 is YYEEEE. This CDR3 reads CASSSYPIRQPREEAQYF. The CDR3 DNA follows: TGTGCCAGCAGCTCCTACCCGATTCGACAGCCACGGGAAGAGGCCCAGTACTTC.

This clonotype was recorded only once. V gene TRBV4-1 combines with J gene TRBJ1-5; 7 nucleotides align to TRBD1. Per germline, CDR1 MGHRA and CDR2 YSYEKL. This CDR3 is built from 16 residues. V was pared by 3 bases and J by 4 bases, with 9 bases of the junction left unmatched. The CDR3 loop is CASSQIRTGGNQPQHF. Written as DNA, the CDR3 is TGCGCCAGCAGCCAGATTCGGACAGGAGGGAATCAGCCCCAGCATTTT.

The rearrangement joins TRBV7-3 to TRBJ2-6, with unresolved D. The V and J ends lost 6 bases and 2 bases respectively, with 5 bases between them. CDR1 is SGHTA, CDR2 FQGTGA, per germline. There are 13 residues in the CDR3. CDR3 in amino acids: CASSPTGANVLTF. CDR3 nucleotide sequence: TGTGCCAGCAGTCCCACTGGGGCCAACGTCCTGACTTTC.

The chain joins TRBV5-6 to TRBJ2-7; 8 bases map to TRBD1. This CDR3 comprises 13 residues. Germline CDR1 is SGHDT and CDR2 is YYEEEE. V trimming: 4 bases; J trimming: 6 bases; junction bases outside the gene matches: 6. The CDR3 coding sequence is TGTGCCAGCAGCCCCCGGGACAGGATCGAGCAGTACTTC. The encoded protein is CASSPRDRIEQYF.

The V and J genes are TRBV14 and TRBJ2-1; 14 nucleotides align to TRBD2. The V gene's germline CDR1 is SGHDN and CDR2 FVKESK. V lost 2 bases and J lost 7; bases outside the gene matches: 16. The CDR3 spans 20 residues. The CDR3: CASSQNPGLAGDTGSNEQFF. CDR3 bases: TGTGCCAGCAGCCAAAACCCGGGACTAGCGGGGGACACAGGTTCGAATGAGCAGTTCTTC.

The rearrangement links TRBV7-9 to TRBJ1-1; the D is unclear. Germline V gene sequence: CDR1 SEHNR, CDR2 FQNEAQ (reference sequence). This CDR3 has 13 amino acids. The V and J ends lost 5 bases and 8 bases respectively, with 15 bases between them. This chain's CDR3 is CASSDRHWVEAFF. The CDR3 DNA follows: TGTGCCAGCAGCGATCGACATTGGGTCGAAGCTTTCTTT.